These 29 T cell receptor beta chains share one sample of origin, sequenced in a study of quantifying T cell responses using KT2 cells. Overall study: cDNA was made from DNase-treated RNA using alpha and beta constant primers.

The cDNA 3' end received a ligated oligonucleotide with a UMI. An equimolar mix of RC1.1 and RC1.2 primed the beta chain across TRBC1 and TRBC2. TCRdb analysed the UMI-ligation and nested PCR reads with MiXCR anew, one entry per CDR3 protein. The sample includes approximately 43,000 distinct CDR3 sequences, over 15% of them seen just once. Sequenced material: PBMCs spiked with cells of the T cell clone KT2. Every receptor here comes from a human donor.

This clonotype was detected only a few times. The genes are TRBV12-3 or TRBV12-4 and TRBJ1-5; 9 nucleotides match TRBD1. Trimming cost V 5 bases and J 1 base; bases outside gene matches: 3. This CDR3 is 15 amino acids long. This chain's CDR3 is CASSPDRGSNQPQHF. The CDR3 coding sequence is TGTGCCAGCAGTCCGGACAGGGGAAGCAATCAGCCCCAGCATTTT.

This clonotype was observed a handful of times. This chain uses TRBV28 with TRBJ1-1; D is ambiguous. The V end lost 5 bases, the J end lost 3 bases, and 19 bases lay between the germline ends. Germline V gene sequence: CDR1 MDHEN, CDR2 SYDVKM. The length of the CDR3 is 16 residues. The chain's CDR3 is CASSPTSIRGYTEAFF. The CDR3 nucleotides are TGTGCCAGCAGTCCTACCTCTATACGGGGATACACTGAAGCTTTCTTT.

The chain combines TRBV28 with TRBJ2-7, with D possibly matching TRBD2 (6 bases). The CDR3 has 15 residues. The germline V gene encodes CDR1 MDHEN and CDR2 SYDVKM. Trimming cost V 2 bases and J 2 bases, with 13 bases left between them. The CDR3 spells CASSLDGGAAYEQYF. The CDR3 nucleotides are TGTGCCAGCAGTTTAGATGGCGGGGCAGCCTACGAGCAGTACTTC.

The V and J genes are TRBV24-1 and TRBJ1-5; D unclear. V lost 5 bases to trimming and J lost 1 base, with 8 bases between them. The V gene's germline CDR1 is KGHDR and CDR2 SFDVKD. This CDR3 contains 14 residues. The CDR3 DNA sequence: TGTGCCACCAGTGTTTCGGCGAGCAATCAGCCCCAGCATTTT. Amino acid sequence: CATSVSASNQPQHF.

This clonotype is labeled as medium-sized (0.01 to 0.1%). The chain's CDR3 is CASSDSQGADTQYF. CDR3 bases: TGTGCCAGCAGTGACTCCCAGGGGGCAGATACGCAGTATTTT. This rearrangement joins TRBV6-4 to TRBJ2-3; 7 nucleotides agree with TRBD1. Per germline, CDR1 MRHNA and CDR2 SNTAGT. V was pared by 0 bases and J by 4 bases, with 1 base of the junction left unmatched. There are 14 residues in the CDR3.

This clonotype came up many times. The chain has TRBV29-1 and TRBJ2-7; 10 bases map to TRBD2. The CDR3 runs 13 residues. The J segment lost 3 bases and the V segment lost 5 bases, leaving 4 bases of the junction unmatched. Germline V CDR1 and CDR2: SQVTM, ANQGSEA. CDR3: CSVSSGSIYEQYF. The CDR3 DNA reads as TGCAGCGTTTCTAGCGGGAGTATCTACGAGCAGTACTTC.

DNA of the CDR3: TGCAGCTCCGAGGAAGGGGAGACCCAGTACTTC. Its protein product is CSSEEGETQYF. The chain joins TRBV29-1 to TRBJ2-5, with no clear D. This CDR3 has 11 amino acids. Between the trimmed V and J ends, which lost 8 bases and 5 bases, there was a span of 12 bases. Germline assignment: CDR1 SQVTM and CDR2 ANQGSEA.

The CDR3 is CSAAGRVNEKLFF. As DNA, the CDR3 is TGCAGTGCTGCGGGCAGGGTGAATGAAAAACTGTTTTTT. The genes are TRBV20-1 and TRBJ1-4, with D possibly TRBD1 on 5 matching bases. The CDR3 spans 13 residues. The ends were cut back, 5 bases at V and 5 bases at J, with 12 bases in the middle. CDR1 is DFQATT and CDR2 is SNEGSKA in the germline V gene (reference sequence).

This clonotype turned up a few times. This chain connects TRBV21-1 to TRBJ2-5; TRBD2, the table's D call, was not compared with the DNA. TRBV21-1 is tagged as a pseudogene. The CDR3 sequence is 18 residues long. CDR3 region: CASSKVPSGRGGQETQYF. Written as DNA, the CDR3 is TGTGCCAGCAGCAAAGTCCCTAGCGGGAGGGGAGGCCAAGAGACCCAGTACTTC.

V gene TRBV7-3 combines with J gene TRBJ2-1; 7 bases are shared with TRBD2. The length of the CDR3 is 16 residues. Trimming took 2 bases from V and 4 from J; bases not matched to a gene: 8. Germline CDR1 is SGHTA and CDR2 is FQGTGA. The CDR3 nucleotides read TGTGCCAGCAGCTTACAGACGACTAGCAGTTACAATGAGCAGTTCTTC. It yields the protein CASSLQTTSSYNEQFF.

The CDR3 DNA follows: TGTGCCAGCAGTTTCACAGGGCTAGTTGACTATGGCTACACCTTC. It specifies CASSFTGLVDYGYTF. V and J are TRBV27 and TRBJ1-2; a weak D match, TRBD1 (6 bases). Germline assignment: CDR1 MNHEY and CDR2 SMNVEV (reference sequence). This CDR3 comprises 15 residues. V lost 3 bases, J lost 3 bases, and 14 bases lay in between.

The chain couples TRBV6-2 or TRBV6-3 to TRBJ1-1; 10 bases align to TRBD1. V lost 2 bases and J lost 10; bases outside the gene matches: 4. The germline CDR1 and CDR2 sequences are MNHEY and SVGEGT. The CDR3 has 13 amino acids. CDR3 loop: CASSYSRDRGAFF. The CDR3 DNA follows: TGTGCCAGCAGTTACAGCCGGGACAGGGGAGCTTTCTTT.

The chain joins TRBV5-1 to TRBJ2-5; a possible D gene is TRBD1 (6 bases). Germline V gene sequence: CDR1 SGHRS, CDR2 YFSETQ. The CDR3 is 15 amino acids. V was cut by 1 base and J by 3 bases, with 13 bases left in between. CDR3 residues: CASSLMGATEETQYF. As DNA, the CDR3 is TGCGCCAGCAGCTTGATGGGGGCCACCGAAGAGACCCAGTACTTC.

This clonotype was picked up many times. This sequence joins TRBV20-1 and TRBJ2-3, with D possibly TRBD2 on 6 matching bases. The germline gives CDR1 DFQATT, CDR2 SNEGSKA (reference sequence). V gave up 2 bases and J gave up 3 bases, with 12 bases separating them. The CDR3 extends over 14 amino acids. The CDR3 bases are TGCAGTGCTAGATCGGGACGGGAGACAGATACGCAGTATTTT. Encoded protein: CSARSGRETDTQYF.

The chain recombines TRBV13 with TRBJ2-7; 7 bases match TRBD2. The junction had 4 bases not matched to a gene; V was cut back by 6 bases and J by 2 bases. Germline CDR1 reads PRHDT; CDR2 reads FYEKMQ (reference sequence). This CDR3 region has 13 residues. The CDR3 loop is CASRFGTTYEQYF. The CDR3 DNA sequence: TGTGCCAGCAGGTTTGGGACTACCTACGAGCAGTACTTC. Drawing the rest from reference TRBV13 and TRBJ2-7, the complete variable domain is AAGVIQSPRHLIKEKRETATLKCYPIPRHDTVYWYQQGPGQDPQFLISFYEKMQSDKGSIPDRFSAQQFSDYHSELNMSSLELGDSALYFCASRFGTTYEQYFGPGTRLTVT.

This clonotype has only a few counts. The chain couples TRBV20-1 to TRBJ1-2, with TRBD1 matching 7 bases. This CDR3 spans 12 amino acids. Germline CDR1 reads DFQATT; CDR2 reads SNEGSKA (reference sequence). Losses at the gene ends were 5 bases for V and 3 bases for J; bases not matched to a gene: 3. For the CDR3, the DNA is TGCAGTGCTCCCGGGACAGACTATGGCTACACCTTC. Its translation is CSAPGTDYGYTF.

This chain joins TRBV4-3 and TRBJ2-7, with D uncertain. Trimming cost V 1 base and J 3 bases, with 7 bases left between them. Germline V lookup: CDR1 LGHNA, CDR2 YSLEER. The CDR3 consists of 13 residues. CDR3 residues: CASSQANGYEQYF. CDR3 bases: TGCGCCAGCAGCCAAGCCAACGGCTACGAGCAGTACTTC.

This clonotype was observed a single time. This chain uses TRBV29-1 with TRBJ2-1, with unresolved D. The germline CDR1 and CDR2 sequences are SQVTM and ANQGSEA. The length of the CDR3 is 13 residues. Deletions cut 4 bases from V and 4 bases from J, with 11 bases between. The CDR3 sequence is CSVVSSLYNEQFF. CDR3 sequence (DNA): TGCAGCGTTGTGTCTTCGCTTTACAATGAGCAGTTCTTC.

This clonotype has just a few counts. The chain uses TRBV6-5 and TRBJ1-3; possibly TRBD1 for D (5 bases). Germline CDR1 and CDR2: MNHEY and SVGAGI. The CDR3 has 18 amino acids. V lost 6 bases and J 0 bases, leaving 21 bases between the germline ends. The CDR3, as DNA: TGTGCCAGCAGAAGAAAACTGACAGCGACCAGCTCTGGAAACACCATATATTTT. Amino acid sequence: CASRRKLTATSSGNTIYF.

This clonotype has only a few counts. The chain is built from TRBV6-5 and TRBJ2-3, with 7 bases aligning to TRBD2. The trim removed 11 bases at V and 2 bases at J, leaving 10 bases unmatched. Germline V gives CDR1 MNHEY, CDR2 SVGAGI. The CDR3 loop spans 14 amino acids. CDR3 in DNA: TGTGCCGTACGGCCGGGACTAAACACAGATACGCAGTATTTT. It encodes CAVRPGLNTDTQYF.

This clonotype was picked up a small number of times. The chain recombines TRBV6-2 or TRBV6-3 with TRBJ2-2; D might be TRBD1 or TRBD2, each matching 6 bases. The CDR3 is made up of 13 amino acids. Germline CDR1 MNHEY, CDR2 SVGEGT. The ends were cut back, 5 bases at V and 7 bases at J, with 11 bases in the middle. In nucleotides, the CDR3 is TGTGCCAGCAGTGGGGGGCTCGGCGGGGAGCTGTTTTTT. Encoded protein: CASSGGLGGELFF.

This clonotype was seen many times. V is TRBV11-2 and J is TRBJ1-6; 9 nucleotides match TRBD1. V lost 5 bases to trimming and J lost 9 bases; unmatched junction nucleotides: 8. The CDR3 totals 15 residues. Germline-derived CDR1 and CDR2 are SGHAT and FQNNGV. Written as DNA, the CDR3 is TGTGCCAGCAGCCCTCCGGGACAGGGCCTTTCACCCCTCCACTTT. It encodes CASSPPGQGLSPLHF. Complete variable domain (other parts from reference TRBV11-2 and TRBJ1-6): EAGVAQSPRYKIIEKRQSVAFWCNPISGHATLYWYQQILGQGPKLLIQFQNNGVVDDSQLPKDRFSAERLKGVDSTLKIQPAKLEDSAVYLCASSPPGQGLSPLHFGNGTRLTVT.

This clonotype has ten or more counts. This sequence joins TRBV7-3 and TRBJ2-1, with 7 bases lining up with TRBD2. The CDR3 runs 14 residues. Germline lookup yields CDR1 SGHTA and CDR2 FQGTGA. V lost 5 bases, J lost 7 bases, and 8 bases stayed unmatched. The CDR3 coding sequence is TGTGCCAGCAGCCATTCCAATAGCGGGAATGAGCAGTTCTTC. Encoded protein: CASSHSNSGNEQFF.

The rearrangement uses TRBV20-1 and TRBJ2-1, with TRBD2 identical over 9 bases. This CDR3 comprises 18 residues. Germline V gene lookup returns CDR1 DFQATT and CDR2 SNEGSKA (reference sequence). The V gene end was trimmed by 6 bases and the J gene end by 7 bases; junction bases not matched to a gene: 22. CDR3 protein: CSAQISGVAGALRNEQFF. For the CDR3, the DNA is TGCAGTGCCCAGATAAGTGGGGTAGCGGGAGCCCTGAGGAATGAGCAGTTCTTC.

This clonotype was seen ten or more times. The CDR3 region is CASSLPRETQYF. CDR3 nucleotide sequence: TGTGCCAGCAGCCTCCCACGCGAAACGCAGTATTTT. V gene TRBV9 combines with J gene TRBJ2-3; D is undetermined. CDR3 length: 12 residues. The germline CDR1 and CDR2 sequences are SGDLS and YYNGEE. V was shortened by 4 bases and J by 9 bases, with 12 bases between the two germline ends. Drawing the rest from reference TRBV9 and TRBJ2-3, the complete variable domain is DSGVTQTPKHLITATGQRVTLRCSPRSGDLSVYWYQQSLDQGLQFLIQYYNGEERAKGNILERFSAQQFPDLHSELNLSSLELGDSALYFCASSLPRETQYFGPGTRLTVL.

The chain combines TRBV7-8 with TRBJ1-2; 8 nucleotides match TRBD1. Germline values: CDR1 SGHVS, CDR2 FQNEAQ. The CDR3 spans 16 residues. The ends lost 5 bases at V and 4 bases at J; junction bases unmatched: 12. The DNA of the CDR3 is TGTGCCAGCAGCCGCGCGCCAGGGGGCTCCCTCTATGGCTACACCTTC. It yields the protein CASSRAPGGSLYGYTF.

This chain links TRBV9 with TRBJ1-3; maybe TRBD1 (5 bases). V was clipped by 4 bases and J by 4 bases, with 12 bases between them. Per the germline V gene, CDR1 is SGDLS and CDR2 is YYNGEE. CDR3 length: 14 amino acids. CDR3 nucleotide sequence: TGTGCCAGCAGCATTGACAGCAGGGGAAACACCATATATTTT. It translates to CASSIDSRGNTIYF.

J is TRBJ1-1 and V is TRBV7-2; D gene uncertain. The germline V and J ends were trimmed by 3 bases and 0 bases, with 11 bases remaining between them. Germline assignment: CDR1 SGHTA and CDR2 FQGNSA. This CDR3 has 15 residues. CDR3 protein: CASSFRRIMNTEAFF. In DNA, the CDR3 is TGTGCCAGCAGCTTCCGCCGTATCATGAACACTGAAGCTTTCTTT.

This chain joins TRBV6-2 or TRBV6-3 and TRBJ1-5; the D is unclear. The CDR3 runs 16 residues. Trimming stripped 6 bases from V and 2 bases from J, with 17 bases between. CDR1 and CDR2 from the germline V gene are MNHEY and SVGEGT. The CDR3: CASSILGPGGNQPQHF. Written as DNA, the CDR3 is TGTGCCAGCAGCATCCTTGGTCCCGGGGGCAATCAGCCCCAGCATTTT.